One sample yielded the 20 T cell receptor beta chains listed below, sequenced in a study of graft-versus-host responses after intestinal transplantation. Clones were read by immunoSEQ multiplex PCR, and TCRdb kept only the in-frame ones, dropping some. The sample contains approximately 1,000 clones, 85% to 95% of which appear only once. This material consisted of PBMCs, taken 9 days after transplant. The receptor source for this set is a human patient who received an intestinal transplant, so some T cells may come from the graft donor.

J is TRBJ2-5 and V is TRBV2, with 7 bases that match TRBD1. From germline, CDR1 is SNHLY and CDR2 FYNNEI. This CDR3 comprises 14 residues. The trim removed 2 bases at V and 3 bases at J, leaving 3 bases unmatched. DNA of the CDR3: TGTGCCAGCAGTGAACCGGGACAGAAAGAGACCCAGTACTTC. This translates into CASSEPGQKETQYF.

V usage is TRBV6-6 and J usage is TRBJ2-1; D possibly matches TRBD1 or TRBD2 (5 bases each). CDR1 MNHNY and CDR2 SVGAGI come from the germline V gene (reference sequence). The length of the CDR3 is 16 residues. V gave up 6 bases and J gave up 2 bases, with 17 bases separating them. The CDR3 is CASSPFGTLTYNEQFF. The CDR3 nucleotides read TGTGCCAGCAGCCCCTTTGGGACCCTAACCTACAATGAGCAGTTCTTC.

This clone was counted a single time. The V call is TRBV6-5, the J call TRBJ2-1, with no clear D. Looked up from germline, CDR1 is MNHEY and CDR2 is SVGAGI. This CDR3 contains 16 residues. V lost 0 bases and J lost 12, with 21 bases in between. This chain's CDR3 is CASSYSRQNLNVGQFF. CDR3 nucleotide sequence: TGTGCCAGCAGTTACTCGAGGCAAAATCTAAATGTGGGGCAGTTCTTC.

The chain links TRBV4-1 to TRBJ2-3; TRBD1 or TRBD2 may be the D gene (7 bases each). V lost 6 bases and J lost 6, with 19 bases in between. This CDR3 has 15 residues. The germline V gene encodes CDR1 MGHRA and CDR2 YSYEKL. This CDR3 reads CASRLGLLRGDTQYF. In DNA form, the CDR3 reads TGCGCCAGCAGACTGGGACTACTCAGGGGGGATACGCAGTATTTT.

The gene calls are TRBV11-2 and TRBJ1-5, with 8 bases identical to TRBD1. The ends lost 2 bases at V and 4 bases at J; junction bases unmatched: 4. CDR1 is SGHAT, CDR2 FQNNGV, per germline. The CDR3 is made up of 15 amino acids. The CDR3 DNA reads as TGTGCCAGCAGCTTACAGGGGGCTGCAAATCAGCCCCAGCATTTT. This sequence encodes CASSLQGAANQPQHF.

The V gene is TRBV13, the J gene TRBJ2-3; TRBD2 aligns across 8 bases. The J segment lost 2 bases and the V segment lost 5 bases, leaving 9 bases of the junction unmatched. Germline CDR1 reads PRHDT; CDR2 reads FYEKMQ (reference sequence). The CDR3 totals 16 residues. The DNA of the CDR3 is TGTGCCAGCAGCCCCGGCCCTAGCGGGTCCACAGATACGCAGTATTTT. Residues: CASSPGPSGSTDTQYF.

The J gene is TRBJ1-1, the V gene TRBV25-1; D remains ambiguous. CDR3 length equals 15 residues. Germline CDR1 is MGHDK and CDR2 is SYGVNS. The V end lost 0 bases, the J end lost 1 base, and 9 bases lay between the germline ends. The CDR3 is CASSEYGSGNTEAFF. The CDR3 coding sequence is TGTGCCAGCAGTGAATATGGGTCAGGGAACACTGAAGCTTTCTTT.

This chain connects TRBV27 to TRBJ1-4; 9 bases match TRBD1. V shed 4 bases, J shed 5 bases, and the junction held 5 bases outside the gene matches. The CDR3 contains 15 residues. Germline V CDR1 and CDR2: MNHEY, SMNVEV (reference sequence). CDR3 protein: CASSSLGTGNEKLFF. The CDR3 DNA reads as TGTGCCAGCAGTTCACTCGGGACAGGGAATGAAAAACTGTTTTTT.

The chain joins TRBV7-6 to TRBJ2-5; 9 bases align to TRBD2. The CDR3 covers 15 residues. V lost 5 bases to trimming and J lost 5 bases; unmatched junction nucleotides: 9. Germline V gives CDR1 SGHVS, CDR2 FNYEAQ. Here the CDR3 DNA reads TGTGCCAGCAGCCTATACGCGGGAGGGTTGGAGACCCAGTACTTC. It yields the protein CASSLYAGGLETQYF.

The chain joins TRBV10-3 to TRBJ2-5; D remains unclear. V was cut by 3 bases and J by 4 bases, with 3 bases left in between. In germline, CDR1 is ENHRY, CDR2 SYGVKD. This CDR3 comprises 11 residues. The CDR3 coding sequence is TGTGCCATCAGTGACGGAGAGACCCAGTACTTC. It yields the protein CAISDGETQYF.

This clone was counted only a few times. The chain recombines TRBV7-9 with TRBJ2-7; D remains unclear. The CDR3 contains 14 residues. The ends were cut back, 5 bases at V and 0 bases at J, with 11 bases in the middle. CDR1 is SEHNR, CDR2 FQNEAQ, per germline (reference sequence). CDR3 sequence (DNA): TGTGCCAGCAGCCCGTCCTTGGCCTCCTACGAGCAGTACTTC. The encoded protein is CASSPSLASYEQYF.

The chain couples TRBV4-1 to TRBJ2-7; D call uncertain. Germline values: CDR1 MGHRA, CDR2 YSYEKL. V lost 0 bases and J 1 base, leaving 10 bases between the germline ends. This CDR3 is 15 amino acids long. The CDR3 protein is CASSQEETFSYEQYF. The CDR3 DNA follows: TGCGCCAGCAGCCAAGAGGAGACCTTTTCCTACGAGCAGTACTTC.

The rearrangement links TRBV6-5 to TRBJ2-5; TRBD1 aligns across 9 bases. V trimming: 8 bases; J trimming: 4 bases; junction bases outside the gene matches: 2. Germline V gene data show CDR1 as MNHEY and CDR2 as SVGAGI. The CDR3 loop spans 12 amino acids. The chain's CDR3 is CASGDRAETQYF. The DNA for the CDR3 is TGTGCCAGCGGGGACAGGGCAGAGACCCAGTACTTC.

This rearrangement joins TRBV27 to TRBJ2-7; the D is unclear. CDR3 length: 13 amino acids. V gave up 10 bases and J gave up 5 bases, with 18 bases separating them. Per the germline V gene, CDR1 is MNHEY and CDR2 is SMNVEV (reference sequence). DNA for the CDR3: TGTGCCACCCGTTTGGAGCACCGGCACGAGCAGTACTTC. Amino acids: CATRLEHRHEQYF.

The chain links TRBV28 to TRBJ2-7; 8 nucleotides line up with TRBD1. The CDR3 has 14 amino acids. V lost 5 bases, J lost 5 bases, and 8 bases stayed unmatched. Germline CDR1 is MDHEN and CDR2 is SYDVKM. The CDR3 nucleotides are TGTGCCAGCAGTAAACGGACAGGGACCCACGAGCAGTACTTC. Translation gives CASSKRTGTHEQYF.

The rearrangement uses TRBV28 and TRBJ1-2; TRBD1 aligns across 8 bases. This CDR3 has 15 residues. Trimming cost V 3 bases and J 8 bases; bases outside gene matches: 11. Germline V gene lookup returns CDR1 MDHEN and CDR2 SYDVKM. CDR3 region: CASSLMRQGAVGYTF. CDR3 sequence (DNA): TGTGCCAGCAGTTTGATGCGGCAGGGGGCAGTCGGCTACACCTTC.

This clone was seen a few times. J is TRBJ2-7 and V is TRBV19, with D possibly called TRBD1 or TRBD2 (5 bases each). The CDR3 runs 14 residues. Trimming cost V 5 bases and J 6 bases, with 17 bases left between them. Germline V gene data show CDR1 as LNHDA and CDR2 as SQIVND (reference sequence). The CDR3 DNA follows: TGTGCCAGTAGTGTCTTCGGGGCTTCGGGCGAGCAGTACTTC. Translated: CASSVFGASGEQYF.

This sequence joins TRBV7-6 and TRBJ1-6; D is perhaps TRBD1 (6 bases). V lost 3 bases to trimming and J lost 5 bases, with 14 bases between them. The CDR3 is 16 amino acids. Germline CDR1 and CDR2: SGHVS and FNYEAQ. The CDR3, as DNA: TGTGCCAGCAGCTTGTCGTGGGCAGGGGATAATTCACCCCTCCACTTT. Amino acid sequence: CASSLSWAGDNSPLHF.

The chain uses TRBV14 and TRBJ2-2, with D unclear. The CDR3 spans 13 residues. Looked up from germline, CDR1 is SGHDN and CDR2 is FVKESK. V was trimmed by 1 base and J by 3 bases, leaving 3 bases between them. This CDR3 is CASSQVDTGELFF. The CDR3 nucleotides read TGTGCCAGCAGCCAAGTTGACACCGGGGAGCTGTTTTTT.

The rearrangement links TRBV27 to TRBJ1-1; D is unresolved. Trimming took off 2 bases at V and 0 bases at J, with 7 bases between the two ends. Per germline, CDR1 MNHEY and CDR2 SMNVEV (reference sequence). The CDR3 has 14 residues. For the CDR3, the DNA is TGTGCCAGCAGTTTAGGTCTAATGAACACTGAAGCTTTCTTT. Translating gives CASSLGLMNTEAFF.